The 25 T cell receptor beta chains below all came from one sample that was sequenced in a study of CD8 T cells in ankylosing spondylitis (dated by TCRdb to the late 2010s). Summary of the overall study and its limitations: Blood from ankylosing spondylitis patients appeared to be characterized by a TCR beta motif composed of under 10 highly homologous amino acid variants.

Their antigens are not known. Library prep was done by 5' RACE. Instrument used: Illumina HiSeq 2500. TCRdb reprocessing: public reads trimmed at Q25 with fastp, clones called with MiXCR, in-frame beta chains kept. Under each unique CDR3 protein, matching rows form one entry showing the most common genes and DNA. The sample has roughly 300,000 distinct CDR3 sequences on record, roughly 8% of them singletons. Clones ranked in the top ten supply roughly 14% of the sample. Material for sequencing was blood, either unsorted or a sorted T cell fraction (not recorded which). The receptors shown here come from a male donor with ankylosing spondylitis.

The gene calls are TRBV25-1 and TRBJ2-7; perhaps D is TRBD1 or TRBD2 (6 bases each). The CDR3 runs 16 residues. The ends were cut back, 6 bases at V and 4 bases at J, with 22 bases in the middle. Germline CDR1 and CDR2: MGHDK and SYGVNS. CDR3 residues: CASSPAGQGGRYEQYF. The CDR3 DNA reads TGTGCCAGCAGCCCGGCGGGGCAAGGGGGTCGTTACGAGCAGTACTTC.

This chain links TRBV7-2 with TRBJ2-1; TRBD2 might be the D (5 bases). V dropped 1 base and J dropped 6 bases, with 13 bases sitting between them. The CDR3 is 15 amino acids. CDR1 is SGHTA, CDR2 FQGNSA, per germline. CDR3 sequence: CASSLVRGLGNEQFF. The CDR3 nucleotides read TGTGCCAGCAGCTTAGTGAGAGGGTTGGGCAATGAGCAGTTCTTC. Full variable domain (missing parts from reference TRBV7-2 and TRBJ2-1): GAGVSQSPSNKVTEKGKDVELRCDPISGHTALYWYRQSLGQGLEFLIYFQGNSAPDKSGLPSDRFSAERTGGSVSTLTIQRTQQEDSAVYLCASSLVRGLGNEQFFGPGTRLTVL.

Ten or more counts support this clonotype. The chain employs TRBV5-1 and TRBJ2-7; D is unclear. The CDR3 loop spans 12 amino acids. Trimming pared 4 bases from V and 2 bases from J, leaving 7 bases between. Germline CDR1 reads SGHRS; CDR2 reads YFSETQ. The CDR3 loop is CASSTTTYEQYF. CDR3 bases: TGCGCCAGCAGCACGACAACCTACGAGCAGTACTTC.

The chain couples TRBV27 to TRBJ2-7, with unresolved D. V shed 6 bases and J shed 3 bases, with 12 bases lying between them. Germline assignment: CDR1 MNHEY and CDR2 SMNVEV (reference sequence). The CDR3 totals 13 residues. The DNA for the CDR3 is TGTGCCAGCAGCCCCTTACCGGGCTACGAGCAGTACTTC. This gives the protein CASSPLPGYEQYF.

This clonotype was counted only a few times. V and J are TRBV28 and TRBJ2-7; TRBD2 might be the D (6 bases). The CDR3 length is 13 residues. Germline values: CDR1 MDHEN, CDR2 SYDVKM. Between the trimmed V and J ends, which lost 4 bases and 0 bases, there was a span of 7 bases. The CDR3 here is CASSWDFSYEQYF. DNA for the CDR3: TGTGCCAGCAGTTGGGACTTCTCCTACGAGCAGTACTTC.

The chain combines TRBV20-1 with TRBJ2-1, with D hard to call. Germline lookup yields CDR1 DFQATT and CDR2 SNEGSKA (reference sequence). The length of the CDR3 is 11 residues. V dropped 6 bases and J dropped 4 bases, with 7 bases sitting between them. The CDR3 is CSAAPYNEQFF. The CDR3 DNA reads as TGCAGTGCCGCTCCTTACAATGAGCAGTTCTTC.

There are a few counts of this clonotype. The CDR3 coding sequence is TGCAGTGCTAGAGAGCGGACGGGTTATGGCTACACCTTC. Translating gives CSARERTGYGYTF. This rearrangement joins TRBV20-1 to TRBJ1-2; D gene ambiguous. The CDR3 length is 13 residues. Germline V CDR1 and CDR2: DFQATT, SNEGSKA (reference sequence). V was trimmed by 0 bases and J by 5 bases, leaving 10 bases between them.

Only a few counts were recorded for this clonotype. CDR3 amino acids: CASSYSHIRGEQYF. Here the CDR3 DNA reads TGTGCCAGCAGTTACTCTCACATTCGGGGCGAGCAGTACTTC. The rearrangement joins TRBV6-5 to TRBJ2-7; D is perhaps TRBD2 (5 bases). CDR1 MNHEY and CDR2 SVGAGI come from the germline V gene. This CDR3 comprises 14 residues. V was cut by 0 bases and J by 6 bases, with 12 bases left in between.

This chain joins TRBV4-2 and TRBJ2-7; a weak D match, TRBD2 (5 bases). CDR3 length equals 15 residues. Per germline, CDR1 LGHNA and CDR2 YNFKEQ. The V end was cut by 5 bases, the J end by 1 base, with 15 bases between. CDR3 nucleotides: TGTGCCAGCAGCTTCCGCCGGGGATTTTCCTACGAGCAGTACTTC. Its protein product is CASSFRRGFSYEQYF.

This clonotype was observed at least ten times. The rearrangement links TRBV29-1 to TRBJ2-7; perhaps D is TRBD1 or TRBD2 (5 bases each). V lost 1 base, J lost 2 bases, and 9 bases lay in between. CDR3 size: 13 residues. From germline, CDR1 is SQVTM and CDR2 ANQGSEA. In DNA form, the CDR3 reads TGCAGCGTTGAAGCCCGGGACCCCTACGAGCAGTACTTC. Translated: CSVEARDPYEQYF.

The V and J genes are TRBV20-1 and TRBJ2-1; maybe TRBD2 (5 bases). V dropped 0 bases and J dropped 9 bases, with 9 bases sitting between them. This CDR3 contains 12 residues. CDR1 DFQATT and CDR2 SNEGSKA come from the germline V gene (reference sequence). CDR3 region: CSARDRLAEQFF. The CDR3 DNA follows: TGCAGTGCTAGAGATCGTCTAGCTGAGCAGTTCTTC.

At least ten counts were recorded for this clonotype. The V and J genes are TRBV20-1 and TRBJ1-1; 8 nucleotides agree with TRBD1. This CDR3 has 13 amino acids. V lost 5 bases to trimming and J lost 7 bases; unmatched junction nucleotides: 9. The germline CDR1 and CDR2 sequences are DFQATT and SNEGSKA (reference sequence). In DNA, the CDR3 is TGCAGTGCTGGGGACAGGACCTATCATGAAGCTTTCTTT. Protein product: CSAGDRTYHEAFF.

This clonotype was counted only a few times. CDR3 nucleotides: TGCGCCAGCAGCCCAGCGGATTTCTCCTACAATGAGCAGTTCTTC. This sequence encodes CASSPADFSYNEQFF. The rearrangement joins TRBV5-1 to TRBJ2-1; the D gene is possibly TRBD2 (5 bases). Germline-derived CDR1 and CDR2 are SGHRS and YFSETQ. CDR3 size: 15 residues. With 4 bases removed from V and 0 bases from J, the gap between germline ends came to 11 bases. The entire variable domain, with the rest obtained from reference TRBV5-1 and TRBJ2-1, is as follows: KAGVTQTPRYLIKTRGQQVTLSCSPISGHRSVSWYQQTPGQGLQFLFEYFSETQRNKGNFPGRFSGRQFSNSRSEMNVSTLELGDSALYLCASSPADFSYNEQFFGPGTRLTVL.

A few counts support this clonotype. The chain joins TRBV5-1 to TRBJ2-1; 7 bases are a match to TRBD1. Germline values: CDR1 SGHRS, CDR2 YFSETQ. This CDR3 is built from 13 residues. V trimming: 3 bases; J trimming: 7 bases; junction bases outside the gene matches: 4. The CDR3 DNA is TGCGCCAGCAGCTCACGGGACAGAAATGAGCAGTTCTTC. Residues: CASSSRDRNEQFF. The full variable domain, its missing parts supplied by reference TRBV5-1 and TRBJ2-1, is KAGVTQTPRYLIKTRGQQVTLSCSPISGHRSVSWYQQTPGQGLQFLFEYFSETQRNKGNFPGRFSGRQFSNSRSEMNVSTLELGDSALYLCASSSRDRNEQFFGPGTRLTVL.

This clonotype came up a few times. The V gene is TRBV6-1, the J gene TRBJ2-7, with TRBD2 matching 11 bases. The germline CDR1 and CDR2 sequences are MNHNS and SASEGT. J lost 1 base, V lost 5 bases, and 4 bases had no gene match. CDR3 size: 15 residues. CDR3 nucleotides: TGTGCCAGCAGTCGGGGACTAGCGGATTCCTACGAGCAGTACTTC. Encoded protein: CASSRGLADSYEQYF.

This clonotype appeared many times. The chain recombines TRBV19 with TRBJ2-2, with a possible D match to TRBD2 (7 bases). Germline lookup yields CDR1 LNHDA and CDR2 SQIVND (reference sequence). V shed 5 bases and J shed 3 bases, with 13 bases lying between them. The CDR3 contains 15 residues. The CDR3 reads CASSAQGRDTGELFF. The DNA for the CDR3 is TGTGCCAGTAGTGCTCAGGGGAGGGACACCGGGGAGCTGTTTTTT.

This clonotype has ten or more counts. This chain connects TRBV12-3 or TRBV12-4 to TRBJ2-2; 9 nucleotides align to TRBD1. This CDR3 has 16 amino acids. The ends lost 0 bases at V and 4 bases at J; junction bases unmatched: 3. CDR3 amino acids: CASSLAGQGRTGELFF. The CDR3 region has the DNA TGTGCCAGCAGTTTAGCGGGACAGGGCCGCACCGGGGAGCTGTTTTTT.

V gene TRBV5-1 combines with J gene TRBJ2-7; TRBD1 matches 7 bases. J was trimmed by 2 bases and V by 0 bases; bases with no gene match: 2. Germline-derived CDR1 and CDR2 are SGHRS and YFSETQ. This CDR3 has 14 amino acids. The CDR3 DNA reads TGCGCCAGCAGCTTGGTGGGGACAGCCTACGAGCAGTACTTC. Protein: CASSLVGTAYEQYF.

This chain connects TRBV7-9 to TRBJ2-3; D may be TRBD2 (5 bases). Per germline, CDR1 SEHNR and CDR2 FQNEAQ (reference sequence). V was cut by 1 base and J by 2 bases, with 10 bases left in between. The CDR3 spans 15 residues. In DNA form, the CDR3 reads TGTGCCAGCAGCTTAGTCGGACTGAACACAGATACGCAGTATTTT. It translates to CASSLVGLNTDTQYF.

This chain joins TRBV18 and TRBJ1-5; 9 positions match TRBD1. The CDR3 loop spans 16 amino acids. The V segment lost 3 bases and the J segment 5 bases; nucleotides outside the gene matches: 8. Germline CDR1 reads KGHSH; CDR2 reads LQKENI. The CDR3 loop is CASSPSGQGYYQPQHF. The CDR3 DNA reads TGTGCCAGCTCACCGTCGGGACAGGGATATTATCAGCCCCAGCATTTT.

This rearrangement joins TRBV12-3 or TRBV12-4 to TRBJ1-6; D unclear. This CDR3 is 13 amino acids long. V lost 3 bases, J lost 6 bases, and 6 bases lay in between. The CDR3 coding sequence is TGTGCCAGCAGTTTTTCCCTTAATTCACCCCTCCACTTT. Translating gives CASSFSLNSPLHF.

This clonotype showed up many times. The V gene is TRBV28, the J gene TRBJ2-7, with unresolved D. CDR3 length: 15 amino acids. Germline CDR1 and CDR2: MDHEN and SYDVKM. V lost 2 bases and J 3 bases, leaving 14 bases between the germline ends. The DNA of the CDR3 is TGTGCCAGCAGTTTAAGTTCGGCAGCTATCTACGAGCAGTACTTC. It translates to CASSLSSAAIYEQYF.

There are a few counts of this clonotype. J is TRBJ1-6 and V is TRBV3-1; D ambiguous. Trimming shortened V by 2 bases and J by 7 bases, and 0 bases separated the two germline ends. CDR3 length: 11 residues. CDR1 is LGHDT, CDR2 YNNKEL, per germline (reference sequence). The CDR3 region is CASSQNSPLHF. CDR3 nucleotides: TGTGCCAGCAGCCAAAATTCACCCCTCCACTTT.

This clonotype has at least ten counts. The rearrangement links TRBV7-6 to TRBJ1-1, with D uncertain. Germline loops: CDR1 SGHVS, CDR2 FNYEAQ. This CDR3 is built from 14 residues. Trimming took 5 bases from V and 8 from J, leaving 18 bases between them. The CDR3 protein is CASSISDGLSEAFF. The CDR3 DNA reads TGTGCCAGCAGCATTTCGGACGGCTTATCGGAAGCTTTCTTT.

This clonotype was counted a few times. The J gene is TRBJ1-2, the V gene TRBV20-1, with D maybe TRBD1 (6 bases). The V end lost 0 bases, the J end lost 2 bases, and 10 bases lay between the germline ends. Germline V lookup: CDR1 DFQATT, CDR2 SNEGSKA (reference sequence). The CDR3 is 14 residues long. CDR3 region: CSARDPGANYGYTF. The CDR3 nucleotides are TGCAGTGCTAGAGACCCGGGGGCGAACTATGGCTACACCTTC.